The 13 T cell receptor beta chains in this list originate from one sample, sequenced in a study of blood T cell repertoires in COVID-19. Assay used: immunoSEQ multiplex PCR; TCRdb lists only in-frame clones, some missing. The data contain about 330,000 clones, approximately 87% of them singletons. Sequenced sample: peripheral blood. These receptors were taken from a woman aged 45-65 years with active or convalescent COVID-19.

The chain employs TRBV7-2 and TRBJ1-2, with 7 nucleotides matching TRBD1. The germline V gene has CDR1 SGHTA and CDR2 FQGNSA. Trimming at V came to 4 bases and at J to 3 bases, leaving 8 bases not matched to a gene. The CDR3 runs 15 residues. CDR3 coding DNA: TGTGCCAGCAGCTCCGGGACAGTATTTTACTATGGCTACACCTTC. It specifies CASSSGTVFYYGYTF.

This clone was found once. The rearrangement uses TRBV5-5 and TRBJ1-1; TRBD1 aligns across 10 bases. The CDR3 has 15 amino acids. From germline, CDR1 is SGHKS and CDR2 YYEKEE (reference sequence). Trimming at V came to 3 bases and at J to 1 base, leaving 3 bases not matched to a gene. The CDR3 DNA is TGTGCCAGCAGCTCGGGACAGGGGCCGAACACTGAAGCTTTCTTT. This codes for CASSSGQGPNTEAFF.

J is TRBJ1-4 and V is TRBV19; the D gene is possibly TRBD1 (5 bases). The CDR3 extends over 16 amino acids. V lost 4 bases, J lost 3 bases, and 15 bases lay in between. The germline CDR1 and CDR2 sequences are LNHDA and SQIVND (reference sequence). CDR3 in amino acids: CASSNRPTVANEKLFF. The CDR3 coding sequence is TGTGCCAGTAGTAACAGGCCTACGGTCGCTAATGAAAAACTGTTTTTT.

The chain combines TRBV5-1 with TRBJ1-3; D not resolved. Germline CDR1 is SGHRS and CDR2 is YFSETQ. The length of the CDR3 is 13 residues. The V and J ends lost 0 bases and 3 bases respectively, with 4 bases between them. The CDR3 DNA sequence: TGCGCCAGCAGCTTGGACTTTGGAAACACCATATATTTT. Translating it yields CASSLDFGNTIYF.

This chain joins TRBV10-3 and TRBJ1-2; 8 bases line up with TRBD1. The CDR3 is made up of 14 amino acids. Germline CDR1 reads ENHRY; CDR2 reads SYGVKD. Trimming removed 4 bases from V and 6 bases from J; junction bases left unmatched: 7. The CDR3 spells CAISVTGEEDGYTF. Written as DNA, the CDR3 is TGTGCCATCAGTGTGACAGGGGAGGAAGATGGCTACACCTTC.

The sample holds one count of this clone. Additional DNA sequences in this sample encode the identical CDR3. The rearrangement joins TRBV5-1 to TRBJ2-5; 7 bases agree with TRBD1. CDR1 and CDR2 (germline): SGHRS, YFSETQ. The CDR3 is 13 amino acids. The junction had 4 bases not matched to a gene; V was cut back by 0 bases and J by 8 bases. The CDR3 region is CASSLDRGETQYF. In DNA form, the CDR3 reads TGCGCCAGCAGCTTGGACAGGGGAGAAACCCAGTACTTC.

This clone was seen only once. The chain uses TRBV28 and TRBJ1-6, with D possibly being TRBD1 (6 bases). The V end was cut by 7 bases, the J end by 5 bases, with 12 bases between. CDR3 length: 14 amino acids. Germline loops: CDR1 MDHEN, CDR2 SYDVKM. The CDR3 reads CASTSGTHNSPLHF. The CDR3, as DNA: TGTGCCAGCACATCCGGGACACATAATTCACCCCTCCACTTT.

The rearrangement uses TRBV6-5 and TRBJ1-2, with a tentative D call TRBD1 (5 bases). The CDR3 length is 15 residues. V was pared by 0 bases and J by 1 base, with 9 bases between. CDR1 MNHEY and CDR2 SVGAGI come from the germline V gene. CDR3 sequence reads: CASSYSWGNNYGYTF. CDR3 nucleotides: TGTGCCAGCAGTTACTCATGGGGCAATAACTATGGCTACACCTTC.

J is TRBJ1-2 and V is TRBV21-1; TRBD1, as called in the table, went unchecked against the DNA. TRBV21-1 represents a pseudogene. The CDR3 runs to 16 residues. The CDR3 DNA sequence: TGTGCCAGCAGCGCAAGACCCAGGGGGCTCGGCTATGGCTACACCTTC. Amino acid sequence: CASSARPRGLGYGYTF.

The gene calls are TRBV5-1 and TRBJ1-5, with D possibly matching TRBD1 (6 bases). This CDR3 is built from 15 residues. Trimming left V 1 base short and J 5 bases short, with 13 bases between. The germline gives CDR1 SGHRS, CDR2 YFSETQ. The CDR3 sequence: CASSLKGGIDQPQHF. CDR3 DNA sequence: TGCGCCAGCAGCTTGAAAGGGGGTATCGATCAGCCCCAGCATTTT.

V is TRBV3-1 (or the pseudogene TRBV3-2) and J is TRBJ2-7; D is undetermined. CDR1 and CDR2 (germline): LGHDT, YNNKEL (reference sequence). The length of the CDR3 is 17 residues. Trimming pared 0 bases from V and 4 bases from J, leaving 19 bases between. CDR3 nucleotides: TGTGCCAGCAGCCAAGATGCCCCAGAAGAACCCTTTTACGAGCAGTACTTC. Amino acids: CASSQDAPEEPFYEQYF.

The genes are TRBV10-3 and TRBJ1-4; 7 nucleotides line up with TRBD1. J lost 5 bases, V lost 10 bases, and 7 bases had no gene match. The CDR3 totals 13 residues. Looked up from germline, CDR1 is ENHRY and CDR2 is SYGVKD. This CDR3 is CATRQGENEKLFF. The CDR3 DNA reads TGTGCCACCAGACAGGGAGAGAATGAAAAACTGTTTTTT.

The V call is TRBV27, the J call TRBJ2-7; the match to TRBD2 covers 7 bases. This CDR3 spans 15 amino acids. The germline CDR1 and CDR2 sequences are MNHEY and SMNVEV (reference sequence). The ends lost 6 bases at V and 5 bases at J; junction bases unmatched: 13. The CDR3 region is CASRATMTSFHEQYF. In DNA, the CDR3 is TGTGCCAGCAGAGCGACAATGACTAGCTTCCACGAGCAGTACTTC.